This TCR beta chain was obtained from a study of immune evolution from preneoplasia to lung adenocarcinoma. This CDR3 region has 14 residues. Germline V CDR1 and CDR2: SGHRS, YFSETQ. Trimming removed 0 bases from V and 6 bases from J, with 10 bases in between. Sequencing used immunoSEQ multiplex PCR; TCRdb keeps in-frame clones, though not all of them. The sample has more than 6,500 clones; 70% to 80% are singletons. This clone was seen a single time. V gene TRBV5-1 combines with J gene TRBJ2-1; D gene uncertain. The sample was FFPE minimally invasive lung adenocarcinoma tissue. The TCR comes from a donor of 70 years or more with lung adenocarcinoma. The CDR3 coding sequence is TGCGCCAGCAGCTTGGACGCATGGGGCAATGAGCAGTTCTTC. It codes for CASSLDAWGNEQFF.